This is a list of T cell receptor beta chains from one sample in a study of cytomegalovirus exposure and HLA in healthy donors. Produced via immunoSEQ multiplex PCR; TCRdb's table is partial and in-frame only. The sample has 250,000 to 400,000 clones; 70% to 90% are singletons. Sequenced input: PBMCs. These receptors all come from a man aged 25 to 45 in good health and CMV-seronegative. Each CDR3 is given without its conserved first and last residue.

J gene	V gene	CDR3 protein
TRBJ2-3	TRBV6-4	ASSDSSGGADTQY
TRBJ2-7	TRBV10-3	AISEATTSYEQY
TRBJ2-1	TRBV6-6	ASSYGGNRFDEQF
TRBJ1-5	TRBV5-8	ASSFGQKINQPQH
TRBJ1-1	TRBV11-3	ASSRGQHTEAF
TRBJ1-1	TRBV19	ASSSTWDSRVDLKAF
TRBJ2-7	TRBV7-9	ASSQNPQGREQY
TRBJ1-1	TRBV18	ASSLARNTEAF
TRBJ1-3	TRBV18	ASSPWGLSGNTIY
TRBJ2-7	TRBV5-4	ASSPRRGQAYEQY
TRBJ1-2	TRBV6-4	ASREAWGGGYT
TRBJ2-1	TRBV29-1	SVEARGGPYNEQF
TRBJ2-4	TRBV6-1	ASENRGTHIQY
TRBJ2-3	TRBV7-9	ASSPQGGGTDTQY
TRBJ2-1	TRBV27	ASSSGREQF
TRBJ1-6	TRBV6-6	ASRGQGAIGTPLH
TRBJ2-1	TRBV7-9	ASSLQGWGRNEQF
TRBJ1-1	TRBV19	ASSRIGQGYTEAF
TRBJ2-3	TRBV4-3	ASSPTGGNTDTQY
TRBJ2-3	TRBV25-1	ASTSGGPTDTQY
TRBJ1-1	TRBV5-5	ASSATGENTEAF
TRBJ1-2	TRBV2	ASSEGGANYGHT